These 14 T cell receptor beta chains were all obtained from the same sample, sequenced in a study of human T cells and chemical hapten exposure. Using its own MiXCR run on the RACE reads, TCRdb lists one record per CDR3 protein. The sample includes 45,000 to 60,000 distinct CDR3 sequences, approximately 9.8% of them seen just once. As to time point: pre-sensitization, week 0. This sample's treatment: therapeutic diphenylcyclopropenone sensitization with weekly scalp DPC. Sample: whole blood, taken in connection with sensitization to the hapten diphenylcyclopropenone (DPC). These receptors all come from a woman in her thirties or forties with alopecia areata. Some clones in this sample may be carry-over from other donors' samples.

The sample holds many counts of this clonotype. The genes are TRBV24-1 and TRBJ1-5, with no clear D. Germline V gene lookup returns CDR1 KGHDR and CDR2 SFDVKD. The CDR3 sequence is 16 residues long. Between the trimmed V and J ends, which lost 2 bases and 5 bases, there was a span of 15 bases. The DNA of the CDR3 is TGTGCCACCAGTGATTCGAGGTCGGCTTCCGATCAGCCCCAGCATTTT. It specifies CATSDSRSASDQPQHF.

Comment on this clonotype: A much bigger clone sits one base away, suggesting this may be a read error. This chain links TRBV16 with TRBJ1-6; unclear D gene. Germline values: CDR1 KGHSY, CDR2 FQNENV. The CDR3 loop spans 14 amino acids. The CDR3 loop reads CARSQSGNGAPLHF. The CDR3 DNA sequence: TGTGCCCGCAGCCAATCCGGTAACGGGGCACCCCTCCACTTT.

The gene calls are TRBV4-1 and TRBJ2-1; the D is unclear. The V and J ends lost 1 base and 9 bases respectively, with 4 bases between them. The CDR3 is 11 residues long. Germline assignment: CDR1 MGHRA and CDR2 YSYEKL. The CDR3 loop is CASSQVSEQFF. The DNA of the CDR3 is TGCGCCAGCAGCCAAGTGTCTGAGCAGTTCTTC.

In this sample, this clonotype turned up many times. In DNA, the CDR3 is TGTGCCAGCTCACCACTCCTAGCGGACCACAATGAGCAGTTCTTC. Its translation is CASSPLLADHNEQFF. This chain links TRBV18 with TRBJ2-1; the match to TRBD2 covers 7 bases. Germline assignment: CDR1 KGHSH and CDR2 LQKENI. Trimming took 1 base from V and 5 from J; bases not matched to a gene: 5. The CDR3 is 15 amino acids.

This CDR3 reads CAIMPEGYNEQFF. In DNA form, the CDR3 reads TGTGCCATCATGCCAGAAGGTTACAATGAGCAGTTCTTC. The chain has TRBV10-3 and TRBJ2-1; D not resolved. V was trimmed by 7 bases and J by 4 bases, leaving 11 bases between them. The CDR3 runs to 13 residues. Germline V gives CDR1 ENHRY, CDR2 SYGVKD.

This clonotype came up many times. DNA of the CDR3: TGCAGCGTTGGGGGACAGGGGCCATTATTCTACGAGCAGTACTTC. Encoded protein: CSVGGQGPLFYEQYF. V and J are TRBV29-1 and TRBJ2-7, with 10 bases aligning to TRBD1. The CDR3 runs to 15 residues. The germline V gene has CDR1 SQVTM and CDR2 ANQGSEA. V dropped 4 bases and J dropped 3; count of bases not matched to a gene: 9.

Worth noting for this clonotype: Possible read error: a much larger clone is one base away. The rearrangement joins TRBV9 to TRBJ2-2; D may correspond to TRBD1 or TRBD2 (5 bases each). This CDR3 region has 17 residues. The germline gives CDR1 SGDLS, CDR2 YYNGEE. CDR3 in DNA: TGTCCCAGCAGCGTAGGAGCAACGGGACCGGTAACCGGGGAGCTGTTTTTT. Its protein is CPSSVGATGPVTGELFF.

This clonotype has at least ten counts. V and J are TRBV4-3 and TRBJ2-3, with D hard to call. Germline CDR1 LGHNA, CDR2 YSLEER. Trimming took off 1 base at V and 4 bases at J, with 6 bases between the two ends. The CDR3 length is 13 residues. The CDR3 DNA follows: TGCGCCAGCAGCCAAGCCCCGCCAGATACGCAGTATTTT. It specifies CASSQAPPDTQYF.

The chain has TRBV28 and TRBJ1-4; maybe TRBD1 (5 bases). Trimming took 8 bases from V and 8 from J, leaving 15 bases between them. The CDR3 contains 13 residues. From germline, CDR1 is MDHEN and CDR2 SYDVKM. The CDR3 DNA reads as TGTGCCAGCCAGGGTGGTCAGCGGGAAAAACTGTTTTTT. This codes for CASQGGQREKLFF.

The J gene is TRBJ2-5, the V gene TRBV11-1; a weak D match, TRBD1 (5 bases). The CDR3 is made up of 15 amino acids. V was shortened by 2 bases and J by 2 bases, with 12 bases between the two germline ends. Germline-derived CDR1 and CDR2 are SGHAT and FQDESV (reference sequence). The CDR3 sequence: CASSLRQTGQETQYF. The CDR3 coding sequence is TGTGCCAGCAGCTTACGACAGACCGGTCAAGAGACCCAGTACTTC.

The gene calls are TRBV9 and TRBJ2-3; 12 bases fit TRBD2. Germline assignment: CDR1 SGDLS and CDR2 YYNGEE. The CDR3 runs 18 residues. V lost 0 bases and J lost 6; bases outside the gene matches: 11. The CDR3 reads CASSVVPSGGAVEDTQYF. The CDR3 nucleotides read TGTGCCAGCAGCGTAGTGCCTAGCGGGGGGGCAGTAGAGGATACGCAGTATTTT. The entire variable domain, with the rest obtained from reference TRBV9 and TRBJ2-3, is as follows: DSGVTQTPKHLITATGQRVTLRCSPRSGDLSVYWYQQSLDQGLQFLIQYYNGEERAKGNILERFSAQQFPDLHSELNLSSLELGDSALYFCASSVVPSGGAVEDTQYFGPGTRLTVL.

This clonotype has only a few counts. The CDR3 coding sequence is TGTGCCAGCAGCCGCCGAGCTAGGGCTTCTGGGGCCAACGTCCTGACTTTC. Translation: CASSRRARASGANVLTF. The genes are TRBV14 and TRBJ2-6, with unresolved D. The CDR3 is made up of 17 amino acids. V was shortened by 4 bases and J by 1 base, with 14 bases between the two germline ends. Germline-derived CDR1 and CDR2 are SGHDN and FVKESK.

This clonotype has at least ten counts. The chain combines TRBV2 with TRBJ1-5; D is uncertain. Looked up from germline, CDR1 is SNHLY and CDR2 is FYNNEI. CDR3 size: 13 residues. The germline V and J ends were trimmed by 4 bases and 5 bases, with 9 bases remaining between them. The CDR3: CASSGHLHQPQHF. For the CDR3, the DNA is TGTGCCAGCAGTGGGCACCTTCATCAGCCCCAGCATTTT.

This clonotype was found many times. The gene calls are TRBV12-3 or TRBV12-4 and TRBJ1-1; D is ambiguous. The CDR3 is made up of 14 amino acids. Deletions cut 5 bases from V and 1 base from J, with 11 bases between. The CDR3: CASSPLRQNTEAFF. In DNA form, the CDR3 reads TGTGCCAGCAGTCCTCTGAGACAGAACACTGAAGCTTTCTTT.